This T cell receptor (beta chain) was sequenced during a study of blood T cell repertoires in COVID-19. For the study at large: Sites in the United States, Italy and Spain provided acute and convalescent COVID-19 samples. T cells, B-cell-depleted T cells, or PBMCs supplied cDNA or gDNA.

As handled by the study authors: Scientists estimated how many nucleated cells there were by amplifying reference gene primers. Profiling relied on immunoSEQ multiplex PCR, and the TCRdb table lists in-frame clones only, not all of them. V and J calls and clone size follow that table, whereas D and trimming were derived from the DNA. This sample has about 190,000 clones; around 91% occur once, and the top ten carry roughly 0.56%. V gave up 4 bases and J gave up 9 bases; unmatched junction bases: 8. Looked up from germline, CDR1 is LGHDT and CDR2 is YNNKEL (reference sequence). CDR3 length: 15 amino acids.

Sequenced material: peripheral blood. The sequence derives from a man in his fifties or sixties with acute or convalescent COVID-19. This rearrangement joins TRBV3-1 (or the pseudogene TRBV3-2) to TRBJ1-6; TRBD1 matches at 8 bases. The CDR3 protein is CASSRTGTGASPLHF. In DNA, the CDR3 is TGTGCCAGCAGCCGCACCGGGACAGGAGCTTCACCCCTCCACTTT.